This T cell receptor beta chain is drawn from a study of CD8+CD57+ T cells in acquired aplastic anemia. For this clonotype: Its antigen is not identified.

CDR3 and TCR beta VDJ profiling relied on genomic DNA as the template. In TCRdb, the reads were re-called with MiXCR into one record per CDR3 protein. This table holds about 120,000 distinct CDR3 sequences, approximately 40% found once. In patients chosen for sequencing, flow cytometry had shown CD8+CD57+ cell expansion. Everyone among the patients had severe acquired aplastic anemia. Broader study findings: There were 25 to 35 CD8+ CDR3 sequences that occurred in both patients and controls.

The CDR3 is 16 amino acids. Unmatched junction bases numbered 6, after V lost 0 bases and J lost 3 bases. Germline V gene data show CDR1 as WSHSY and CDR2 as SAAADI. The clonotype comes from a human donor with aplastic anemia. The sample consisted of sorted CD4+, CD8+, or CD8+CD57+ T cells (not recorded which) from PBMCs. The J gene is TRBJ2-5, the V gene TRBV10-2; 8 bases are shared with TRBD2. CDR3 sequence: CASSESVAGHKETQYF. CDR3 DNA sequence: TGCGCCAGCAGTGAGTCGGTAGCGGGGCATAAAGAGACCCAGTACTTC.